These T cell receptor beta chains were read from a single sample in a study of T cell responses to AZD1222 COVID-19 vaccine. Only in-frame clones appear in the TCRdb table, and some are missing; sequencing was by immunoSEQ multiplex PCR. The table records about 100,000 clones, about 86% of them present only once. The specimen was peripheral blood, collected on day 0 of AZD1222 vaccination. The receptor set was obtained from an adult in good health. Both conserved end residues are trimmed from each CDR3. Each record gives: V gene, CDR3 protein.

TRBV6-5 | ASSPTSGGAREQY
TRBV19 | ASRTGQDDEKLF
TRBV7-8 | ASRLGGVNSNQPQH
TRBV27 | ASSVWGNAKNIQY
TRBV12-3/TRBV12-4 | ASSLGREGTQY
TRBV19 | ASSFRGGGNSPLH
TRBV11-2 | ASSSPMAYGYT
TRBV6-4 | ASSDSFRDRVDGYT
TRBV5-1 | ASSRRGEREREPF
TRBV27 | ASSLSRAGGYT